This T cell receptor beta chain was captured by sequencing in a study of shared clonotypes between healthy human individuals. It was around 190 ng DNA, around 32,000 T cell genomes, that sorted-subset replicate PCRs used. The data were produced by immunoSEQ multiplex PCR, yet TCRdb's version contains in-frame clones alone and is incomplete. Altogether 2 million to 2.5 million clones are present, 93% being singletons, with the ten largest covering about 1.8%. Positive CCR7 selection of CD45RO-negative cells yielded the naive CD8 cells, and terminally differentiated effector memory CD45RA+ cells were excluded. Per germline, CDR1 MDHEN and CDR2 SYDVKM. There are 15 residues in the CDR3. Between the trimmed V and J ends, which lost 4 bases and 0 bases, there was a span of 11 bases.

The sample consisted of naive CD8+ T cells from PBMCs. The source is a man aged 18 to 30 in good health. Some clones in this sample may be carry-over from other donors' samples. This chain uses TRBV28 with TRBJ2-3, with a tentative D call TRBD1 (6 bases). CDR3 coding DNA: TGTGCCAGCAGTTCCCGGACAGAAAGCACAGATACGCAGTATTTT. It specifies CASSSRTESTDTQYF. The variable domain in full, completed from reference TRBV28 and TRBJ2-3, reads DVKVTQSSRYLVKRTGEKVFLECVQDMDHENMFWYRQDPGLGLRLIYFSYDVKMKEKGDIPEGYSVSREKKERFSLILESASTNQTSMYLCASSSRTESTDTQYFGPGTRLTVL.